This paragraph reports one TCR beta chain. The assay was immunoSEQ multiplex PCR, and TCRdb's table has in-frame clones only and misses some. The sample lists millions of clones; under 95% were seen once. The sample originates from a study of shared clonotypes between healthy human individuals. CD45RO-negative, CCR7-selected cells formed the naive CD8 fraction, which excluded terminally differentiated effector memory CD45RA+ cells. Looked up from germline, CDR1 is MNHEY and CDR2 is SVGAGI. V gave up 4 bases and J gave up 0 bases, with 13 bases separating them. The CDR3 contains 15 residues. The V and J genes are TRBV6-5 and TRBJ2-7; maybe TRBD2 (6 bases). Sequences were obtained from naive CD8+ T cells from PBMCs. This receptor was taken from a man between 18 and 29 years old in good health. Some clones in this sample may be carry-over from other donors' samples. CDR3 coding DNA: TGTGCCAGCAGTTGGGCGGCGGGAAGCTCCTACGAGCAGTACTTC. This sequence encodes CASSWAAGSSYEQYF.